Following are 9 T cell receptor beta chains from one sample sequenced in a study of blood T cells in healthy people across ages. The second PCR ran about 6 to 12 cycles with a sample-barcoded 5' primer and J-beta primers. TCRdb reanalysed the 5' RACE reads using MiXCR and keeps one entry per CDR3 protein. The sample lists about 560,000 distinct CDR3 sequences; about 27% were seen once. These records were also assigned to another study, of T cells of mothers and their children.

Sequences were obtained from blood. The origin of the receptors is a boy younger than 10 in good health.

The V gene is TRBV7-9, the J gene TRBJ1-1; D remains ambiguous. Trimming cost V 3 bases and J 2 bases, with 13 bases left between them. The CDR3 covers 15 residues. Germline CDR1 reads SEHNR; CDR2 reads FQNEAQ (reference sequence). The CDR3 DNA reads TGTGCCAGCAGCTTGGTCCGGGGTAACAACACTGAAGCTTTCTTT. Translated, it gives CASSLVRGNNTEAFF.

This clonotype was seen only a few times. V gene TRBV7-6 combines with J gene TRBJ2-7, with a tentative D call TRBD1 (6 bases). Trimming pared 5 bases from V and 2 bases from J, leaving 19 bases between. Per the germline V gene, CDR1 is SGHVS and CDR2 is FNYEAQ. The CDR3 has 16 amino acids. CDR3 sequence: CASSRNRDTATYEQYF. The CDR3 nucleotides are TGTGCCAGCAGCCGAAACCGGGACACAGCCACCTACGAGCAGTACTTC.

The chain combines TRBV4-1 with TRBJ1-2; 7 bases match TRBD1. Germline loops: CDR1 MGHRA, CDR2 YSYEKL. The J segment lost 8 bases and the V segment lost 3 bases, leaving 12 bases of the junction unmatched. The CDR3 is 15 amino acids. The CDR3 region has the DNA TGCGCCAGCAGCCATAACAAGGGAAGGGGGCGCGGCTACACCTTC. As protein: CASSHNKGRGRGYTF.

This clonotype was detected a few times. The chain is built from TRBV6-5 and TRBJ1-4; 10 bases are shared with TRBD1. With 5 bases clipped from V and 7 bases from J, the junction kept 4 bases outside the gene matches. CDR1 and CDR2 from the germline V gene are MNHEY and SVGAGI. The CDR3 runs to 14 residues. CDR3 residues: CASSRDRGREKLFF. The CDR3 region has the DNA TGTGCCAGCAGTCGTGACAGGGGGCGTGAAAAACTGTTTTTT.

A few counts support this clonotype. V and J are TRBV2 and TRBJ2-5, with TRBD2 matching over 10 bases. The J call may be faulty, since TRBJ2-1 better matches the DNA end. The CDR3 length is 16 residues. Germline CDR1 and CDR2: SNHLY and FYNNEI. The CDR3 loop reads CASSSRLAGVGNEQFF. The CDR3 DNA reads as TGTGCCAGCAGTTCCCGACTAGCGGGTGTCGGCAATGAGCAGTTCTTC.

The CDR3 nucleotides read TGCAGCGTTGAAGATGGGGACCCTATGAACACTGAAGCTTTCTTT. It codes for CSVEDGDPMNTEAFF. This sequence joins TRBV29-1 and TRBJ1-1; D is perhaps TRBD1 (5 bases). V was clipped by 0 bases and J by 0 bases, with 11 bases between them. CDR1 SQVTM and CDR2 ANQGSEA come from the germline V gene. There are 15 residues in the CDR3.

V is TRBV6-2 or TRBV6-3 and J is TRBJ2-5; 7 bases map to TRBD1. Near its end, the DNA agrees better with TRBJ2-1, so the J call may be wrong. The CDR3 loop spans 15 amino acids. Per germline, CDR1 MNHEY and CDR2 SVGEGT. This CDR3 is CASRTFGQAYNEQFF. CDR3 bases: TGTGCCAGCAGGACGTTCGGACAGGCCTACAATGAGCAGTTCTTC.

CDR3 protein: CSTGRRSNQPQHF. Written as DNA, the CDR3 is TGTTCCACGGGACGGAGAAGCAATCAGCCCCAGCATTTT. The chain uses TRBV6-5 and TRBJ1-5; D is possibly TRBD1 (5 bases). The germline V gene has CDR1 MNHEY and CDR2 SVGAGI. The CDR3 has 13 amino acids.

Only a few counts were recorded for this clonotype. The rearrangement uses TRBV11-3 and TRBJ2-3; possibly TRBD1 for D (6 bases). Trimming shortened V by 4 bases and J by 3 bases, and 17 bases separated the two germline ends. The germline V gene encodes CDR1 SGHNT and CDR2 YENEEA. This CDR3 spans 16 amino acids. CDR3 DNA: TGTGCCAGCAGCTCCCGGACAGAAAGCATAACAGATACGCAGTATTTT. Its translation is CASSSRTESITDTQYF.